The 21 T cell receptor beta chains below were found in one sample sequenced in a study of cytomegalovirus exposure and HLA in healthy donors. PCR was performed using 60 Vbeta and 13 Jbeta primers. TCRdb's table, derived via immunoSEQ multiplex PCR, lists solely in-frame clones and lacks some. This repertoire includes 150,000 to 200,000 clones. The sequenced material came from PBMCs. All receptors derive from a woman aged 60-75 years in good health and CMV-seronegative.

The chain employs TRBV10-3 and TRBJ2-3; TRBD2 matches 8 bases. Germline CDR1 is ENHRY and CDR2 is SYGVKD. J was trimmed by 1 base and V by 7 bases; bases with no gene match: 4. The CDR3 sequence is 14 residues long. CDR3: CAITDSGGTDTQYF. CDR3 in DNA: TGTGCCATCACAGATAGCGGGGGCACAGATACGCAGTATTTT.

The chain couples TRBV2 to TRBJ2-3, with TRBD2 identical over 8 bases. The CDR3 runs to 17 residues. Germline CDR1 reads SNHLY; CDR2 reads FYNNEI. The V gene end was trimmed by 3 bases and the J gene end by 4 bases; junction bases not matched to a gene: 12. The CDR3 nucleotides are TGTGCCAGCAGTGAGACGGGACTAGTCCCTGCGGCAGATACGCAGTATTTT. This encodes CASSETGLVPAADTQYF.

In DNA, the CDR3 is TGTGCCAGCAGCTTAGATCACGCCTACTACGAGCAGTACTTC. Protein: CASSLDHAYYEQYF. The chain carries TRBV11-2 and TRBJ2-7, with no clear D. CDR1 is SGHAT, CDR2 FQNNGV, per germline. The CDR3 is 14 amino acids. Between the trimmed V and J ends, which lost 0 bases and 3 bases, there was a span of 9 bases.

CDR3 DNA: TGCGCCAGCAGCCAAGATCGGGTTCCCTATGAAAAACTGTTTTTT. It specifies CASSQDRVPYEKLFF. The rearrangement joins TRBV4-3 to TRBJ1-4; no clear D gene. The germline gives CDR1 LGHNA, CDR2 YSLEER. V lost 0 bases and J 6 bases, leaving 11 bases between the germline ends. The CDR3 totals 15 residues.

The chain recombines TRBV6-5 with TRBJ2-1; D is possibly TRBD1 (5 bases). The germline V and J ends were trimmed by 8 bases and 4 bases, with 18 bases remaining between them. The germline V gene encodes CDR1 MNHEY and CDR2 SVGAGI. This CDR3 spans 15 amino acids. The DNA of the CDR3 is TGTGCCAGCTTTCGGTTGGATAGGGGTTACAATGAGCAGTTCTTC. Its protein is CASFRLDRGYNEQFF.

The J gene is TRBJ2-3, the V gene TRBV7-2, with unresolved D. The CDR3 runs 13 residues. Trimming cost V 5 bases and J 3 bases, with 9 bases left between them. The V gene's germline CDR1 is SGHTA and CDR2 FQGNSA. The CDR3 spells CASSVERTDTQYF. In nucleotides, the CDR3 is TGTGCCAGCAGCGTGGAGAGAACAGATACGCAGTATTTT.

In the case of this clone: This sample includes further DNA sequences coding for the same CDR3. V and J are TRBV15 and TRBJ1-6, with 7 bases aligning to TRBD1. The V gene's germline CDR1 is LNHNV and CDR2 YYDKDF (reference sequence). The CDR3 is 15 residues long. The trim removed 1 base at V and 8 bases at J, leaving 5 bases unmatched. The DNA of the CDR3 is TGTGCCACCAGCAGAGGGCCAACAGGGGATTCACCCCTCCACTTT. Its translation: CATSRGPTGDSPLHF.

The chain links TRBV27 to TRBJ2-5; no definite D call. Per germline, CDR1 MNHEY and CDR2 SMNVEV (reference sequence). This CDR3 has 14 amino acids. V was shortened by 4 bases and J by 5 bases, with 14 bases between the two germline ends. The CDR3 here is CASSSPQRMETQYF. The CDR3 bases are TGTGCCAGCAGTTCACCCCAGAGGATGGAGACCCAGTACTTC.

The chain carries TRBV5-1 and TRBJ1-1; D perhaps matches TRBD1 (5 bases). CDR1 and CDR2 (germline): SGHRS, YFSETQ. The length of the CDR3 is 13 residues. Trimming cost V 4 bases and J 1 base, with 8 bases left between them. Written as DNA, the CDR3 is TGCGCCAGCAGCCGGGGGGGGAACACTGAAGCTTTCTTT. As protein: CASSRGGNTEAFF.

V is TRBV6-4 and J is TRBJ2-1; no clear D gene. Germline CDR1 and CDR2: MRHNA and SNTAGT. V was cut by 5 bases and J by 6 bases, with 17 bases left in between. The CDR3 is made up of 15 amino acids. The CDR3: CASSRYTGSLNEQFF. The CDR3 DNA reads TGTGCCAGCAGTCGATACACCGGGTCCCTCAATGAGCAGTTCTTC.

J is TRBJ2-7 and V is TRBV5-1; 7 bases align to TRBD2. The CDR3 length is 15 residues. Germline lookup yields CDR1 SGHRS and CDR2 YFSETQ. The ends lost 4 bases at V and 1 base at J; junction bases unmatched: 8. CDR3: CASSPERGDSYEQYF. The DNA for the CDR3 is TGCGCCAGCAGCCCGGAACGGGGGGATTCCTACGAGCAGTACTTC.

The V gene is TRBV7-2, the J gene TRBJ1-1; D is perhaps TRBD1 (5 bases). Deletions cut 3 bases from V and 6 bases from J, with 11 bases between. The CDR3 extends over 13 amino acids. The germline V gene encodes CDR1 SGHTA and CDR2 FQGNSA. Here the CDR3 reads CASSLSRESEAFF. In DNA, the CDR3 is TGTGCCAGCAGCTTGTCCAGGGAATCTGAAGCTTTCTTT.

The chain uses TRBV30 and TRBJ1-5; D is ambiguous. The V end lost 0 bases, the J end lost 6 bases, and 9 bases lay between the germline ends. The CDR3 runs to 13 residues. Looked up from germline, CDR1 is GTSNPN and CDR2 is SVGIG (reference sequence). The CDR3 sequence: CAWSVGGSQPQHF. CDR3 bases: TGTGCCTGGAGTGTTGGAGGGAGTCAGCCCCAGCATTTT.

V is TRBV6-5 and J is TRBJ1-1; D possibly corresponds to TRBD1 (5 bases). This CDR3 region has 13 residues. Germline lookup yields CDR1 MNHEY and CDR2 SVGAGI. V was cut by 6 bases and J by 1 base, with 9 bases left in between. CDR3 protein: CASRDRQNTEAFF. The CDR3 bases are TGTGCCAGCAGAGACAGACAGAACACTGAAGCTTTCTTT.

The chain carries TRBV27 and TRBJ2-3, with TRBD2 matching over 7 bases. The trim removed 6 bases at V and 2 bases at J, leaving 11 bases unmatched. Per germline, CDR1 MNHEY and CDR2 SMNVEV (reference sequence). The CDR3 length is 16 residues. For the CDR3, the DNA is TGTGCCAGCAGGGCGATGGGCGGGAGCCACACAGATACGCAGTATTTT. It is translated as CASRAMGGSHTDTQYF.

The chain is built from TRBV29-1 and TRBJ2-7; possibly TRBD1 for D (5 bases). CDR1 is SQVTM and CDR2 is ANQGSEA in the germline V gene. This CDR3 comprises 10 residues. The V gene lost 4 bases and the J gene lost 7 bases, with 8 bases spanning the gap. The CDR3 sequence: CSVGQSEQYF. In DNA, the CDR3 is TGCAGCGTTGGACAGTCGGAGCAGTACTTC.

V and J are TRBV5-8 and TRBJ1-5; 12 bases are a match to TRBD1. CDR1 SGHTS and CDR2 YDEGEE come from the germline V gene. The trim removed 4 bases at V and 7 bases at J, leaving 15 bases unmatched. This CDR3 comprises 18 residues. The CDR3 here is CASSASPGQGAFWQPQHF. CDR3 coding DNA: TGTGCCAGCAGCGCCTCTCCGGGACAGGGGGCTTTTTGGCAGCCCCAGCATTTT.

J is TRBJ1-1 and V is TRBV5-1; D remains ambiguous. With 0 bases removed from V and 1 base from J, the gap between germline ends came to 7 bases. Germline assignment: CDR1 SGHRS and CDR2 YFSETQ. There are 14 residues in the CDR3. CDR3 in amino acids: CASSLAQTNTEAFF. The CDR3 DNA follows: TGCGCCAGCAGCTTGGCACAAACGAACACTGAAGCTTTCTTT.

This rearrangement joins TRBV6-5 to TRBJ1-6; 8 positions agree with TRBD1. V lost 0 bases to trimming and J lost 7 bases; unmatched junction nucleotides: 5. CDR1 and CDR2 (germline): MNHEY, SVGAGI. There are 16 residues in the CDR3. CDR3 DNA sequence: TGTGCCAGCAGTTACTCGACAGGGGTAGGGAATTCACCCCTCCACTTT. As protein: CASSYSTGVGNSPLHF.

The V call is TRBV5-4, the J call TRBJ1-1, with 9 bases identical to TRBD1. The germline V gene encodes CDR1 SGHNT and CDR2 YYREEE (reference sequence). V trimming: 2 bases; J trimming: 4 bases; junction bases outside the gene matches: 15. CDR3 length equals 18 residues. The CDR3, as DNA: TGTGCCAGCAGCTTTGAGAGACAGGGGGTCGTTCCGAGCACTGAAGCTTTCTTT. Translation: CASSFERQGVVPSTEAFF.

V and J are TRBV5-4 and TRBJ2-2, with 9 positions matching TRBD2. The CDR3 consists of 16 residues. The V gene end was trimmed by 3 bases and the J gene end by 2 bases; junction bases not matched to a gene: 5. Germline CDR1 is SGHNT and CDR2 is YYREEE (reference sequence). CDR3 amino acids: CASSSRLADNTGELFF. The CDR3 DNA follows: TGTGCCAGCAGCTCTAGACTAGCGGATAACACCGGGGAGCTGTTTTTT.